These T cell receptor beta chains were read from a single sample in a study of post-analysis software for immune sequencing data. TCRdb re-called the PCR reads with MiXCR, one entry per CDR3 protein. Among about 400,000 distinct CDR3 sequences, less than 40% were seen once, and the ten largest hold about an eighth. The specimen was blood. These receptors were collected from a girl aged 5-17 years with multiple sclerosis. CDR3s include the opening cysteine and the closing phenylalanine or tryptophan. Fields, in order: J gene, V gene, D gene, clone size, CDR3 protein, CDR3 DNA. The D gene is left open where the match is weak. Expanded clones are given a class, and other clones once, few, many or no size at all.

J gene: TRBJ2-7
V gene: TRBV6-6
D gene: -
clone size: -
CDR3 protein: CASSYFEVYEQYF
CDR3 DNA: TGTGCCAGCAGTTACTTCGAAGTCTACGAGCAGTACTTC

J gene: TRBJ2-5
V gene: TRBV2
D gene: -
clone size: -
CDR3 protein: CASSDVRETQYF
CDR3 DNA: TGTGCCAGCAGTGATGTACGGGAGACCCAGTACTTC

J gene: TRBJ2-7
V gene: TRBV5-1
D gene: TRBD2
clone size: -
CDR3 protein: CASSLGARLAPYEQYF
CDR3 DNA: TGCGCCAGCAGCTTGGGGGCGAGACTAGCACCCTACGAGCAGTACTTC

J gene: TRBJ2-3
V gene: TRBV6-1
D gene: TRBD2
clone size: -
CDR3 protein: CASSKRPSGGNSSTDTQYF
CDR3 DNA: TGTGCCAGCAGTAAGAGGCCTAGCGGGGGGAATTCTAGCACAGATACGCAGTATTTT

J gene: TRBJ2-7
V gene: TRBV7-2
D gene: -
clone size: -
CDR3 protein: CASSLLGAEQYF
CDR3 DNA: TGTGCCAGCAGCTTACTCGGGGCCGAGCAGTACTTC

J gene: TRBJ2-3
V gene: TRBV13
D gene: TRBD2
clone size: few
CDR3 protein: CASSSLLAGGQTDTQYF
CDR3 DNA: TGTGCCAGCAGCTCCCTCCTAGCGGGGGGGCAGACAGATACGCAGTATTTT

J gene: TRBJ1-1
V gene: TRBV4-2
D gene: -
clone size: few
CDR3 protein: CASSQEGSTEAFF
CDR3 DNA: TGTGCCAGCAGCCAAGAGGGTAGCACTGAAGCTTTCTTT

J gene: TRBJ2-7
V gene: TRBV6-2/TRBV6-3
D gene: -
clone size: -
CDR3 protein: CASSSVSGEQYF
CDR3 DNA: TGTGCCAGCAGTTCCGTATCCGGCGAGCAGTACTTC

J gene: TRBJ2-5
V gene: TRBV9
D gene: -
clone size: -
CDR3 protein: CASSGTGSKETQYF
CDR3 DNA: TGTGCCAGCAGCGGAACCGGGTCCAAAGAGACCCAGTACTTC

J gene: TRBJ2-1
V gene: TRBV6-2/TRBV6-3
D gene: TRBD2
clone size: -
CDR3 protein: CTSRAGGPYNEQFF
CDR3 DNA: TGTACCAGCAGAGCGGGGGGACCCTACAATGAGCAGTTCTTC

J gene: TRBJ2-7
V gene: TRBV6-5
D gene: -
clone size: -
CDR3 protein: CASSRTLSSYNEQYF
CDR3 DNA: TGTGCCAGCAGCCGAACACTAAGCTCCTACAATGAGCAGTACTTC

J gene: TRBJ2-1
V gene: TRBV7-6
D gene: -
clone size: few
CDR3 protein: CASSILAAVSYNEQFF
CDR3 DNA: TGTGCCAGCAGCATCCTTGCAGCGGTCTCCTACAATGAGCAGTTCTTC

J gene: TRBJ1-2
V gene: TRBV12-3/TRBV12-4
D gene: -
clone size: few
CDR3 protein: CASSWALGINYGYTF
CDR3 DNA: TGTGCCAGCAGTTGGGCGTTAGGTATAAACTATGGCTACACCTTC

J gene: TRBJ1-4
V gene: TRBV5-1
D gene: -
clone size: -
CDR3 protein: CASSLAGGPNEKLFF
CDR3 DNA: TGCGCCAGCAGCTTGGCCGGGGGGCCTAATGAAAAACTGTTTTTT

J gene: TRBJ2-7
V gene: TRBV2
D gene: -
clone size: -
CDR3 protein: CASTPGTRPYEQYF
CDR3 DNA: TGTGCCAGCACACCCGGGACCAGGCCCTACGAGCAGTACTTC

J gene: TRBJ1-5
V gene: TRBV20-1
D gene: -
clone size: few
CDR3 protein: CSARERKRTGNQPQHF
CDR3 DNA: TGCAGTGCTAGAGAGAGGAAACGAACGGGCAATCAGCCCCAGCATTTT